This TCR beta chain appears in the sequencing data of a study of blood T cell repertoires in COVID-19. Study background: There were acute and convalescent COVID-19 samples, and they came from the United States, Italy and Spain. The cDNA or gDNA used as material had been derived from T cells, B-cell-depleted T cells, or PBMCs.

Germline CDR1 reads SGDLS; CDR2 reads YYNGEE. V gave up 4 bases and J gave up 9 bases, with 16 bases separating them. The CDR3 loop spans 13 amino acids. The repertoire was sequenced with immunoSEQ multiplex PCR; TCRdb's copy has only in-frame clones and lacks some. The table shows 140,000 to 150,000 clones, with more than 70% occurring only once. This rearrangement joins TRBV9 to TRBJ1-1; D gene unclear. This clonotype was sampled from a human donor in a cohort sampled during active COVID-19. Sequencing input: peripheral blood. For the CDR3, the DNA is TGTGCCAGCAGCCCCGGGTATGACGGGAAAGCTTTCTTT. It translates to CASSPGYDGKAFF. Looking up the rest from reference TRBV9 and TRBJ1-1 gives the full variable domain: DSGVTQTPKHLITATGQRVTLRCSPRSGDLSVYWYQQSLDQGLQFLIQYYNGEERAKGNILERFSAQQFPDLHSELNLSSLELGDSALYFCASSPGYDGKAFFGQGTRLTVV.